Presented here are 23 T cell receptor beta chains from one specimen sequenced in a study of tumor-infiltrating lymphocytes in oesophageal squamous cell carcinoma. TCRdb redid the calling of the PCR reads with MiXCR, one entry per CDR3 protein. The data show about 20,000 distinct CDR3 sequences, around 43% seen once. Sequencing input: normal esophageal tissue next to the tumor. These TCRs come from a female donor with esophageal squamous cell carcinoma.

A single count supports this clonotype. V and J are TRBV5-6 and TRBJ1-2; 8 bases line up with TRBD1. Per the germline V gene, CDR1 is SGHDT and CDR2 is YYEEEE. CDR3 length: 16 amino acids. The trim removed 2 bases at V and 7 bases at J, leaving 13 bases unmatched. The CDR3 DNA is TGTGCCAGCAGCTTACGCCGAGGACAGGGTTCAAGTGGCTACACCTTC. Its translation: CASSLRRGQGSSGYTF.

This clonotype was picked up one time. The CDR3 reads CASSYSSGGAEQYF. As DNA, the CDR3 is TGTGCCAGCAGTTACTCGAGCGGAGGTGCCGAGCAGTACTTC. The chain uses TRBV6-6 and TRBJ2-1; D is possibly TRBD2 (5 bases). The J call is in doubt because the DNA end fits TRBJ2-7 better. CDR1 and CDR2 (germline): MNHNY, SVGAGI (reference sequence). The CDR3 sequence is 14 residues long.

This clonotype was recorded only once. The chain recombines TRBV7-9 with TRBJ2-3, with unresolved D. The ends were cut back, 5 bases at V and 2 bases at J, with 14 bases in the middle. The CDR3 spans 15 residues. Per germline, CDR1 SEHNR and CDR2 FQNEAQ (reference sequence). Here the CDR3 DNA reads TGTGCCAGCAGCCACTACACGGCCTCCACAGATACGCAGTATTTT. It specifies CASSHYTASTDTQYF.

This clonotype was counted ten times or more. Likely a read error: the CDR3 ends without its conserved phenylalanine or tryptophan. It is unclear where the CDR3 begins or ends on the DNA, so no DNA is shown, and the CDR3 is as TCRdb lists it. The V gene is TRBV7-2, the J gene TRBJ2-7; the table's D call, TRBD1, was not checked against the DNA. Germline V lookup: CDR1 SGHTA, CDR2 FQGNSA. The CDR3 length equals 19 residues, ends included. CDR3 loop: CASSLEPGQSRGLTLHFGN.

This chain links TRBV5-1 with TRBJ2-7, with D hard to call. The DNA end lines up better with TRBJ2-5; the J call may be wrong. The germline V gene has CDR1 SGHRS and CDR2 YFSETQ. The CDR3 sequence is 13 residues long. The CDR3 DNA follows: TGCGCCAGCAGCTCGTATAGGCAAGAGACCCAGTACTTC. Encoded protein: CASSSYRQETQYF.

This sequence joins TRBV7-2 and TRBJ2-1; no reliable D call. With the DNA end fitting TRBJ2-5 better, the J assignment may be wrong. Germline V gene sequence: CDR1 SGHTA, CDR2 FQGNSA. CDR3 length equals 13 residues. The CDR3 nucleotides read TGTGCCAGCAGCTTCGCGGTACAAGAGACCCAGTACTTC. Its protein product is CASSFAVQETQYF.

By share, this clonotype ranks as medium-sized. The gene calls are TRBV28 and TRBJ2-1; D is perhaps TRBD1 (5 bases). Germline CDR1 is MDHEN and CDR2 is SYDVKM. This CDR3 is 16 amino acids long. V shed 8 bases and J shed 0 bases, with 17 bases lying between them. In nucleotides, the CDR3 is TGTGCCAGCCACTCACTGACAGCAAGCTCCTACAATGAGCAGTTCTTC. This codes for CASHSLTASSYNEQFF.

This clonotype was counted ten times or more. The rearrangement joins TRBV5-6 to TRBJ1-4; no clear D. Trimming cost V 1 base and J 0 bases, with 4 bases left between them. Germline loops: CDR1 SGHDT, CDR2 YYEEEE. This CDR3 region has 14 residues. In nucleotides, the CDR3 is TGTGCCAGCAGCTTGACTACAACTAATGAAAAACTGTTTTTT. This translates into CASSLTTTNEKLFF.

A note on this clonotype: The CDR3 does not close with the conserved phenylalanine or tryptophan, likely indicating a read error. The DNA is left out, because the CDR3 cannot be placed on it with certainty; the CDR3 is given as TCRdb lists it. The chain combines TRBV7-4 with TRBJ2-6; the table gives TRBD1 as D, unverified against the DNA. CDR1 is SGHVT, CDR2 SQSDAQ, per germline. The CDR3 is 17 amino acids in total, end residues counted. The CDR3 sequence is CASRPSDSSSYEQYFGA.

The V gene is TRBV7-2, the J gene TRBJ2-5; 9 bases line up with TRBD1. The J call may not be correct, given that the DNA end is closer to TRBJ2-7. Germline V gene sequence: CDR1 SGHTA, CDR2 FQGNSA. CDR3 length: 13 residues. The CDR3 DNA is TGTGCCAGCAGCCGGACAGGGGTTTACGAGCAGTACTTC. It specifies CASSRTGVYEQYF.

Remarks on this clonotype: One base away lies a much larger clone, so this may be a sequencing read error. This chain joins TRBV12-3 or TRBV12-4 and TRBJ1-1; D remains unclear. This CDR3 has 14 residues. The CDR3 bases are TGTGCCAACAGTTTATTTACGGCGAACACTGAAGCTTTCTTT. Translated: CANSLFTANTEAFF.

This chain uses TRBV18 with TRBJ2-4, with 11 bases fitting TRBD2. The length of the CDR3 is 17 residues. Trimming cost V 0 bases and J 13 bases; bases outside gene matches: 14. In germline, CDR1 is KGHSH, CDR2 LQKENI. The CDR3 is CASSPPGSGGAYNEQYF. The CDR3 DNA follows: TGTGCCAGCTCACCACCGGGTAGCGGGGGGGCGTACAATGAGCAGTACTTC.

The V and J genes are TRBV7-9 and TRBJ2-5; maybe TRBD1 (5 bases). Judging by the DNA end, TRBJ1-2 fits better; the J call may be wrong. Germline V lookup: CDR1 SEHNR, CDR2 FQNEAQ (reference sequence). The CDR3 has 15 amino acids. The CDR3 spells CASSHAVGVGDGYTF. CDR3 DNA: TGTGCCAGCAGCCACGCCGTGGGGGTTGGGGATGGCTACACCTTC.

Of note for this clonotype: No conserved phenylalanine or tryptophan ends this CDR3, so it is likely a read error. No DNA is shown, since the ends of the CDR3 on it are uncertain; the CDR3 is the one TCRdb lists. The V gene is TRBV5-1, the J gene TRBJ2-7. CDR1 is SGHRS and CDR2 is YFSETQ in the germline V gene. The CDR3 totals 13 residues, both ends included. CDR3 region: CASSLGYGYTFGS.

Concerning this clonotype: The final CDR3 position lacks the conserved phenylalanine or tryptophan, pointing to a likely read error. It is unclear where the CDR3 begins or ends on the DNA, so no DNA is shown, and the CDR3 is as TCRdb lists it. The chain joins TRBV12-5 to TRBJ2-3; the D segment call TRBD2 is taken from the table without a DNA check. The germline CDR1 and CDR2 sequences are LGHNT and FRNRAP. The CDR3 adds up to 15 amino acids, both ends counted. CDR3 amino acids: CASGFGLAYQETQYS.

By share of the sample, this clonotype is large. This sequence joins TRBV6-1 and TRBJ2-5; no reliable D call. This CDR3 has 12 residues. V lost 3 bases and J 5 bases, leaving 7 bases between the germline ends. Germline CDR1 and CDR2: MNHNS and SASEGT. CDR3 nucleotides: TGTGCCAGCAGTGATTGGGTGGAGACCCAGTACTTC. Encoded protein: CASSDWVETQYF.

This clonotype is medium-sized (0.01 to 0.1%) by share. The rearrangement joins TRBV12-3 or TRBV12-4 to TRBJ2-2; TRBD1 aligns across 8 bases. The V gene end was trimmed by 6 bases and the J gene end by 0 bases; junction bases not matched to a gene: 6. The CDR3 loop spans 16 amino acids. CDR3 bases: TGTGCCAGCAGCCTCAGGGGGCTCTCGAACACCGGGGAGCTGTTTTTT. Translating gives CASSLRGLSNTGELFF.

A single count supports this clonotype. The rearrangement uses TRBV6-6 and TRBJ1-5, with 7 nucleotides matching TRBD1. The V segment lost 6 bases and the J segment 7 bases; nucleotides outside the gene matches: 9. The CDR3 spans 14 residues. Germline assignment: CDR1 MNHNY and CDR2 SVGAGI (reference sequence). The CDR3 reads CASSQNRGGQPQHF. In nucleotides, the CDR3 is TGTGCCAGCAGCCAAAACAGGGGCGGGCAGCCCCAGCATTTT.

DNA of the CDR3: TGTGCCAGCAGCTTCGGGATAGCGGGAGCGGAGCAGTACTTC. Its translation is CASSFGIAGAEQYF. The chain is built from TRBV11-2 and TRBJ2-4; 9 bases are shared with TRBD2. Unmatched junction bases numbered 10, after V lost 3 bases and J lost 13 bases. The CDR3 runs to 14 residues. CDR1 SGHAT and CDR2 FQNNGV come from the germline V gene.

Here the CDR3 reads CASQQGPRQPQHF. The CDR3 nucleotides are TGTGCCAGCCAACAGGGCCCACGGCAGCCCCAGCATTTT. The chain links TRBV6-8 to TRBJ1-5; D possibly corresponds to TRBD1 (6 bases). V dropped 8 bases and J dropped 7 bases, with 15 bases sitting between them. Germline CDR1 is MNHGY and CDR2 is SAAAGT. The CDR3 is 13 residues long.

The chain carries TRBV7-6 and TRBJ2-3; 12 bases fit TRBD2. The DNA end is a closer match to TRBJ2-1, so the J assignment may be wrong. Germline CDR1 is SGHVS and CDR2 is FNYEAQ. The length of the CDR3 is 16 residues. As DNA, the CDR3 is TGTGCCAGCAGCCCCCGGACTAGCGGGGACTACAATGAGCAGTTCTTC. This codes for CASSPRTSGDYNEQFF.

This clonotype was recorded a few times. This sequence joins TRBV6-6 and TRBJ2-1, with D hard to call. The end of the DNA fits TRBJ2-7 better, so the J call may be wrong. There are 13 residues in the CDR3. CDR1 and CDR2 from the germline V gene are MNHNY and SVGAGI (reference sequence). CDR3 protein: CASSYSLDYEQYF. The DNA for the CDR3 is TGTGCCAGCAGTTACTCTTTGGACTACGAGCAGTACTTC.

This clonotype was counted only a few times. The chain has TRBV7-9 and TRBJ2-3; 9 positions match TRBD2. This CDR3 has 14 residues. Trimming took 1 base from V and 6 from J; bases not matched to a gene: 2. Germline V gene data show CDR1 as SEHNR and CDR2 as FQNEAQ (reference sequence). The CDR3 spells CASSLGLAVDTQYF. The DNA for the CDR3 is TGTGCCAGCAGCTTAGGACTAGCGGTGGATACGCAGTATTTT.